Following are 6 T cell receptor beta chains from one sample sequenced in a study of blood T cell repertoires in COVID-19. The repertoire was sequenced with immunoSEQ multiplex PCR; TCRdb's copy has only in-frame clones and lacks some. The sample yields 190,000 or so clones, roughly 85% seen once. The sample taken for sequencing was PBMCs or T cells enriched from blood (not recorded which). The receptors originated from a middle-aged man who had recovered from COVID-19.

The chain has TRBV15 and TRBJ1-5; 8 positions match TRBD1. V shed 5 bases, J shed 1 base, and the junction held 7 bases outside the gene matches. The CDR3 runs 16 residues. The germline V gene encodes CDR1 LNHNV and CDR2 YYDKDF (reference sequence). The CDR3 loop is CATSRGQGTSNQPQHF. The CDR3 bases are TGTGCCACCAGCCGCGGACAGGGTACGAGCAATCAGCCCCAGCATTTT.

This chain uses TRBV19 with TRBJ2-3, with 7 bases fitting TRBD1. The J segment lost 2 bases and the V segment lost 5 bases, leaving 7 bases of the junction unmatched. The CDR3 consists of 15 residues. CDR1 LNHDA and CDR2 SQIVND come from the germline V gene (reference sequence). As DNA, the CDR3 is TGTGCCAGTAGTTATCGGACAGGAGACACAGATACGCAGTATTTT. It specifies CASSYRTGDTDTQYF.

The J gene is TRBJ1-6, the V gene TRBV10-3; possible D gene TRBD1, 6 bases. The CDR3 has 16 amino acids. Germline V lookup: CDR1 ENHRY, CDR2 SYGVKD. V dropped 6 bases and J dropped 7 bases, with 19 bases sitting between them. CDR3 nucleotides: TGTGCCATCAGCCCTAGACAGGAAAAAGGGAATTCACCCCTCCACTTT. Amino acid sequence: CAISPRQEKGNSPLHF.

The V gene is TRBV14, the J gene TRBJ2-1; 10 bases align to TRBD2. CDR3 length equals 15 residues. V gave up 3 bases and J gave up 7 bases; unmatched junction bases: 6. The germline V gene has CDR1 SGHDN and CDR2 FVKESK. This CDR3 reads CASSHLAGGGNEQFF. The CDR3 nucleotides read TGTGCCAGCAGCCACTTAGCGGGAGGAGGGAATGAGCAGTTCTTC.

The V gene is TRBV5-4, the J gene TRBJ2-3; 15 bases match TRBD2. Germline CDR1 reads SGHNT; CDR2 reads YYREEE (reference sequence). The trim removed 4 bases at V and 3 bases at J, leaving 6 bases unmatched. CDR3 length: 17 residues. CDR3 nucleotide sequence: TGTGCCAGCAGCGCGGGGACTAGCGGGAGGAGAACAGATACGCAGTATTTT. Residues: CASSAGTSGRRTDTQYF.

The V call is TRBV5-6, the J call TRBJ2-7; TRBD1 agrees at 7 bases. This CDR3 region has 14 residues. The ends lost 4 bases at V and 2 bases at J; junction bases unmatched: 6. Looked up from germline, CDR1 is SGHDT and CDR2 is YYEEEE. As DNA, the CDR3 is TGTGCCAGCAGCCTGGACAGGCCCCCCTACGAGCAGTACTTC. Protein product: CASSLDRPPYEQYF.